The 22 T cell receptor beta chains presented below share a single source sample, sequenced in a study of cytomegalovirus exposure and HLA in healthy donors. Use of 60 Vbeta and 13 Jbeta primers characterized the PCR. Produced via immunoSEQ multiplex PCR; TCRdb's table is partial and in-frame only. The table includes tens of thousands of clones, roughly four fifths detected once. The sequenced material came from PBMCs. The receptors derive from a man between 25 and 39 years old in good health and CMV-seronegative.

This chain joins TRBV6-6 and TRBJ2-5; possibly TRBD2 for D (6 bases). From germline, CDR1 is MNHNY and CDR2 SVGAGI (reference sequence). The V end lost 4 bases, the J end lost 4 bases, and 16 bases lay between the germline ends. The CDR3 spans 15 residues. The CDR3 bases are TGTGCCAGCAGTTCGCCCGGGAGAAGTGGAGAGACCCAGTACTTC. Translating it yields CASSSPGRSGETQYF.

This chain links TRBV4-3 with TRBJ2-1; TRBD2 is a possible D gene (6 bases). CDR1 and CDR2 (germline): LGHNA, YSLEER. Trimming shortened V by 1 base and J by 2 bases, and 15 bases separated the two germline ends. There are 17 residues in the CDR3. The CDR3 nucleotides read TGCGCCAGCAGCCAAGTGGATGGAGGGGACGCCTACAATGAGCAGTTCTTC. Its protein product is CASSQVDGGDAYNEQFF.

The V gene is TRBV19, the J gene TRBJ1-1; TRBD1 agrees at 11 bases. V lost 4 bases, J lost 1 base, and 11 bases stayed unmatched. The germline V gene has CDR1 LNHDA and CDR2 SQIVND (reference sequence). This CDR3 is built from 18 residues. CDR3 sequence reads: CASSNIYGDRGKNTEAFF. In DNA, the CDR3 is TGTGCCAGTAGTAATATATATGGGGACAGGGGGAAGAACACTGAAGCTTTCTTT.

The DNA for the CDR3 is TGTGCCATATGGGGGGAGAACAATGAGCAGTTCTTC. It yields the protein CAIWGENNEQFF. The chain recombines TRBV10-3 with TRBJ2-1; perhaps TRBD2 as D (6 bases). Trimming removed 9 bases at V and 5 bases at J, with 11 bases between. The V gene's germline CDR1 is ENHRY and CDR2 SYGVKD. The CDR3 is made up of 12 amino acids.

Comment on this clone: The junction differs from germline at one of its ends, possibly a read error. The chain recombines TRBV7-9 with TRBJ2-1; 7 bases align to TRBD2. This CDR3 contains 17 residues. Germline V lookup: CDR1 SEHNR, CDR2 FQNEAQ (reference sequence). CDR3 residues: CSSSSFPSGLPLDEQFF. As DNA, the CDR3 is TGTTCCAGCAGCTCATTTCCTAGCGGCCTCCCGCTGGATGAGCAGTTCTTC.

This clone was picked up one time. The chain joins TRBV18 to TRBJ1-5; tentatively, D is TRBD1 (5 bases). V was shortened by 1 base and J by 1 base, with 5 bases between the two germline ends. Germline assignment: CDR1 KGHSH and CDR2 LQKENI. This CDR3 is 14 amino acids long. CDR3 DNA sequence: TGTGCCAGCTCACCACAGGGGAGCAATCAGCCCCAGCATTTT. This translates into CASSPQGSNQPQHF.

Concerning this clone itself: One junction end does not reproduce the germline sequence, and a read error may be involved. The chain has TRBV5-1 and TRBJ1-1, with 7 bases matching TRBD1. The V gene's germline CDR1 is SGHRS and CDR2 YFSETQ. The CDR3 has 15 residues. The CDR3: CASSWGQTKNAEAFF. The CDR3 bases are TGCGCCAGCAGCTGGGGACAGACAAAGAACGCTGAAGCTTTCTTT.

V gene TRBV5-1 combines with J gene TRBJ2-5, with D perhaps matching TRBD1 (5 bases). CDR3 length equals 15 residues. Germline CDR1 and CDR2: SGHRS and YFSETQ. V lost 2 bases, J lost 5 bases, and 16 bases lay in between. DNA of the CDR3: TGCGCCAGCAGCTTCCAGGCAGGGTTGGTGGAGACCCAGTACTTC. Translating gives CASSFQAGLVETQYF.

The chain joins TRBV5-1 to TRBJ2-5; D uncertain. The ends were cut back, 0 bases at V and 1 base at J, with 4 bases in the middle. There are 13 residues in the CDR3. The germline gives CDR1 SGHRS, CDR2 YFSETQ. In nucleotides, the CDR3 is TGCGCCAGCAGCTTGGTCTTCCAAGAGACCCAGTACTTC. Protein product: CASSLVFQETQYF.

The chain employs TRBV5-1 and TRBJ2-3; perhaps TRBD1 as D (6 bases). Germline V gene sequence: CDR1 SGHRS, CDR2 YFSETQ. Trimming cost V 4 bases and J 3 bases, with 15 bases left between them. The CDR3 totals 15 residues. The CDR3, as DNA: TGCGCCAGCAGCAGAGCTTGGGGGCCGACAGATACGCAGTATTTT. It translates to CASSRAWGPTDTQYF.

The chain links TRBV11-2 to TRBJ1-2, with unresolved D. Trimming removed 1 base at V and 6 bases at J, with 9 bases between. The germline gives CDR1 SGHAT, CDR2 FQNNGV. This CDR3 region has 13 residues. CDR3 DNA: TGTGCCAGCAGCTTAGGTTCTCAGAATGGCTACACCTTC. Translating it yields CASSLGSQNGYTF.

This clone appeared once. The chain uses TRBV19 and TRBJ1-5; tentatively, D is TRBD1 (6 bases). Between the trimmed V and J ends, which lost 2 bases and 9 bases, there was a span of 20 bases. CDR3 length equals 16 residues. Germline CDR1 reads LNHDA; CDR2 reads SQIVND (reference sequence). This CDR3 is CASSISRWGQVRPQHF. CDR3 DNA: TGTGCCAGTAGTATAAGTCGGTGGGGGCAAGTAAGGCCCCAGCATTTT.

The chain couples TRBV11-2 to TRBJ2-1; 16 bases are a match to TRBD2. The CDR3 has 18 amino acids. Germline CDR1 is SGHAT and CDR2 is FQNNGV. V lost 5 bases to trimming and J lost 9 bases; unmatched junction nucleotides: 13. The CDR3 DNA reads as TGTGCCAGCAGCCCACGTCCCGGGACTAGCGGGGGGGCCCCTGAGCAGTTCTTC. It translates to CASSPRPGTSGGAPEQFF.

This clone has only a few counts. V gene TRBV5-1 combines with J gene TRBJ1-2; 9 bases line up with TRBD1. This CDR3 contains 14 residues. Germline CDR1 SGHRS, CDR2 YFSETQ. V lost 7 bases, J lost 6 bases, and 10 bases stayed unmatched. The CDR3: CASGTGTGWHGYTF. The CDR3 DNA follows: TGCGCCAGCGGAACCGGGACAGGGTGGCATGGCTACACCTTC. Using reference TRBV5-1 and TRBJ1-2 for the parts outside the CDR3, the full variable domain is KAGVTQTPRYLIKTRGQQVTLSCSPISGHRSVSWYQQTPGQGLQFLFEYFSETQRNKGNFPGRFSGRQFSNSRSEMNVSTLELGDSALYLCASGTGTGWHGYTFGSGTRLTVV.

This chain links TRBV6-6 with TRBJ1-2; no clear D gene. V lost 7 bases, J lost 2 bases, and 14 bases lay in between. Germline values: CDR1 MNHNY, CDR2 SVGAGI (reference sequence). The CDR3 runs to 14 residues. CDR3 DNA sequence: TGTGCCAGCAATCTAGACCCAAAAAACTATGGCTACACCTTC. It is translated as CASNLDPKNYGYTF.

The chain joins TRBV21-1 to TRBJ1-6. TRBV21-1 is a listed pseudogene. There are 14 residues in the CDR3. This CDR3 is CASSKGFGNSPLHF. DNA for the CDR3: TGTGCCAGCAGCAAAGGGTTCGGGAATTCACCCCTCCACTTT.

The V call is TRBV29-1, the J call TRBJ1-1, with 10 bases identical to TRBD1. The CDR3 covers 15 residues. J gave up 2 bases and V 4 bases, and 7 bases lay outside the gene matches. Germline V gene lookup returns CDR1 SQVTM and CDR2 ANQGSEA. CDR3 DNA: TGCAGCGTTGCGGGACAGGGGAATATAAACACTGAAGCTTTCTTT. It codes for CSVAGQGNINTEAFF.

The chain carries TRBV13 and TRBJ2-4; D may be TRBD2 (6 bases). V dropped 1 base and J dropped 5 bases, with 15 bases sitting between them. Germline V gene data show CDR1 as PRHDT and CDR2 as FYEKMQ (reference sequence). The CDR3 spans 16 residues. The CDR3 coding sequence is TGTGCCAGCAGCTTAGAGCGGCTCTCGGGGGAAAACATTCAGTACTTC. Translating it yields CASSLERLSGENIQYF.

The CDR3 is CASSYTHKKENTEAFF. The CDR3 coding sequence is TGTGCCAGCAGTTATACACATAAGAAAGAGAACACTGAAGCTTTCTTT. V and J are TRBV6-5 and TRBJ1-1, with D unclear. The CDR3 runs 16 residues. Trimming stripped 3 bases from V and 1 base from J, with 15 bases between. CDR1 is MNHEY and CDR2 is SVGAGI in the germline V gene.

The chain is built from TRBV9 and TRBJ2-5; unclear D gene. Deletions cut 0 bases from V and 2 bases from J, with 8 bases between. The CDR3 covers 14 residues. Germline V CDR1 and CDR2: SGDLS, YYNGEE. The CDR3 reads CASSVGVRQETQYF. CDR3 bases: TGTGCCAGCAGCGTAGGAGTCAGGCAAGAGACCCAGTACTTC.

This rearrangement joins TRBV6-1 to TRBJ2-5, with TRBD1 matching 7 bases. CDR3 length: 14 amino acids. CDR1 and CDR2 from the germline V gene are MNHNS and SASEGT. Trimming at V came to 3 bases and at J to 4 bases, leaving 5 bases not matched to a gene. The CDR3 DNA is TGTGCCAGCAGTGAGCATGCAGGGGGAGAGACCCAGTACTTC. Encoded protein: CASSEHAGGETQYF.

This chain joins TRBV7-3 and TRBJ2-7, with 7 nucleotides matching TRBD2. V lost 0 bases, J lost 6 bases, and 11 bases stayed unmatched. Germline values: CDR1 SGHTA, CDR2 FQGTGA. This CDR3 has 16 residues. The CDR3 region is CASSLTPWRETSEQYF. The DNA for the CDR3 is TGTGCCAGCAGCTTAACCCCTTGGCGGGAGACAAGCGAGCAGTACTTC. The whole variable domain, filled in from reference TRBV7-3 and TRBJ2-7, reads GAGVSQTPSNKVTEKGKYVELRCDPISGHTALYWYRQSLGQGPEFLIYFQGTGAADDSGLPNDRFFAVRPEGSVSTLKIQRTERGDSAVYLCASSLTPWRETSEQYFGPGTRLTVT.